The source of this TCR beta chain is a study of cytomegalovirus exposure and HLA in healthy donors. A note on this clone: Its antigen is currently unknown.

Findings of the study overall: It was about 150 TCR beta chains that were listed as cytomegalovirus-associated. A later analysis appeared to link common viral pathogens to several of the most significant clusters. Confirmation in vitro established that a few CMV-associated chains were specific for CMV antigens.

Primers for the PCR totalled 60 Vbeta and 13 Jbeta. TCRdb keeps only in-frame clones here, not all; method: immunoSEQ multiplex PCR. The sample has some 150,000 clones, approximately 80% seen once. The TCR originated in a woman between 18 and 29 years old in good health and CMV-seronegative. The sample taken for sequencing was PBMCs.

CDR3 loop: CASSRGQAETQYF. CDR3 coding DNA: TGTGCCAGCAGCCGAGGACAGGCGGAGACCCAGTACTTC. The chain employs TRBV5-4 and TRBJ2-5; 7 bases are a match to TRBD1. Looked up from germline, CDR1 is SGHNT and CDR2 is YYREEE (reference sequence). The CDR3 extends over 13 amino acids. Trimming removed 4 bases from V and 5 bases from J; junction bases left unmatched: 5. Variable domain in full (rest from reference TRBV5-4 and TRBJ2-5): ETGVTQSPTHLIKTRGQQVTLRCSSQSGHNTVSWYQQALGQGPQFIFQYYREEENGRGNFPPRFSGLQFPNYSSELNVNALELDDSALYLCASSRGQAETQYFGPGTRLLVL.